The entry below describes one T cell receptor (beta chain). The antigen this receptor binds is unknown. No qualities accompany the bases; no much larger clone lies one base away. Systemically healthy Caucasian individuals from Russia, some 36 in total and aged roughly 6 to 100 years, were included as donors. Each donor gave 8 to 10 milliliters of peripheral blood, drawn into EDTA-treated Vacutainer tubes. PBMCs were isolated by Ficoll-Paque density-gradient centrifugation, with at least 6 million obtained per sample. Trizol reagent was used to extract total RNA from the PBMCs, yielding at least 5 micrograms per sample. The percentages of naive CD45RAhigh/CD27high T cells were determined by flow cytometry on a PBMC aliquot from every donor. These data are taken from a study of blood T cells in healthy people across ages (dated by TCRdb to the mid-2010s). Study-level background: Template switching captured roughly one uniquely barcoded TCR beta cDNA molecule per two T cells in model experiments. Using deep sequencing normalized with unique cDNA molecular identifiers, the study measured how TCR beta repertoire diversity changes with age. The donors were divided into four age groups: young (average about 15 years), middle-aged (under 40), aged (roughly 60) and long-lived (about 90). To avoid experimental bias, donors of different ages were spread randomly across the sequencing lanes. Using the same blood draw, the study looked at two additional independent replicas of 1 million unique cDNA reads for two donors, one aged 18 to 30 and the other aged 80 or older.

Broad study findings and their caveats: Estimates of total diversity based on one million sequenced T cells were considered lower bounds and underestimates. Donor CMV infection status was unknown, potentially confounding age-related changes in expanded clonotypes. Observed TCR beta diversity per million T cells fell roughly linearly with age, and a significant reduction was already apparent by age around 39. Because profiling used bulk unsorted PBMCs, naive and antigen-experienced compartments could not be compared conclusively. Compared with the aged group, more naive CD4+ T cells, fewer expanded clones and increased TCR diversity were shown by the long-lived group, suggesting age selection. A strong correlation was found between observed TCR beta diversity and the percentage of naive T cells measured by flow cytometry.

Germline trimming: 2 bases from V, 2 bases from J; junction bases outside gene matches: 6. The CDR3 goes from the cysteine to the phenylalanine over 17 residues. CDR3 DNA is the only sequence kept; it has 51 bases, read in frame from the first base. The germline V gene gives CDR1 as MNHNS and CDR2 as SASEGT. Library generation was performed with 5' RACE. Instrument used: Illumina HiSeq 2500. A second PCR of about 6 to 12 cycles was performed with a sample-barcoded 5' primer and a J-beta primer mix. A template-switch 5' adaptor carrying 12 random nucleotides introduced a unique molecular identifier onto each TCR beta cDNA molecule. At least 2.5 million CDR3-containing paired-end reads were obtained from each sample. All of the RNA was converted into first-strand cDNA using the Mint cDNA synthesis kit, with a TRBC-specific oligonucleotide serving as the primer. After uracil-DNA glycosylase treatment, a first 18-cycle PCR used universal primers M1SS and BC2_uni_R on all cDNA. The authors processed their data as follows. For normalization, 1 million high-quality reads were randomly selected from each sample, with every read carrying a distinct molecular identifier. Instead of being binned into consensus sequences, reads with shared molecular identifiers were discarded. MiTCR, run with a Q25 quality threshold and the strictest error-elimination algorithm, handled CDR3 identification, clonotype clustering and error correction. Lower-bound total TCR beta diversity was estimated with a nonparametric unseen species model using Euler transformation. The public reads were run again by TCRdb, first through fastp at Q25 and then through MiXCR, and only productive beta chains were kept. A single entry per CDR3 protein holds the most common genes and DNA from its merged rows. TCRdb, not the original authors, processed these V and J calls. The sample contains 1.4 million to 1.5 million distinct CDR3 sequences, roughly 40% of them found a single time. The ten most abundant clones make up approximately 7.9% of the sample.

The receptor's source is a woman aged 18-29 years in good health. The specimen was blood. The receptor chain draws on TRBV6-1 and TRBJ1-4; TRBD1 agrees with 9 junctional bases. This receptor carries the CDR3 CASSELQGASTNEKLFF. The sequence in DNA is TGTGCCAGCAGTGAACTACAGGGGGCATCGACTAATGAAAAACTGTTTTTT.